These 2 T cell receptor beta chains were all obtained from the same sample, sequenced in a study of T-cell memory formation after mild COVID-19. TCRdb independently ran MiXCR on the 5' RACE reads; one entry per CDR3 protein. The sample lists approximately 150,000 distinct CDR3 sequences, roughly a fifth occurring once. Sequencing input: PBMCs or a T cell subset sorted from them (not recorded which). These receptors all come from an adult woman who had mild COVID-19 (a few samples of this study predate the infection). Cell type and time point are not known.

The CDR3 loop reads CSAQTSGGTSEQFF. The DNA for the CDR3 is TGCAGTGCGCAGACTAGCGGGGGTACCTCGGAGCAGTTCTTC. The chain links TRBV20-1 to TRBJ2-1; 12 bases align to TRBD2. The CDR3 has 14 residues. Germline V gene data show CDR1 as DFQATT and CDR2 as SNEGSKA (reference sequence). The V segment lost 6 bases and the J segment 10 bases; nucleotides outside the gene matches: 10.

The V and J genes are TRBV5-1 and TRBJ2-7; D might be TRBD2 (6 bases). The CDR3 is 14 residues long. The V end was cut by 0 bases, the J end by 3 bases, with 10 bases between. Germline CDR1 reads SGHRS; CDR2 reads YFSETQ. The CDR3 DNA is TGCGCCAGCAGCTTGGGGGACTGGAGCTACGAGCAGTACTTC. It translates to CASSLGDWSYEQYF.